The source of this T cell receptor beta chain is a study of regulatory T cells in long-lasting Graves disease. Unmatched junction bases numbered 4, after V lost 0 bases and J lost 4 bases. The CDR3 is 14 residues long. Germline CDR1 and CDR2: GTSNPN and SVGIG (reference sequence). Time point specified: newly diagnosed GD, antithyroid drugs for less than 3 months. Making the TCR library involved RNA that had been extracted from PBMCs. From an endocrinology department in Xi'an, China, came the patients. This clonotype was found a few times. Construction of TCR beta libraries relied on iRepertoire HTBI primers and on Arm-PCR targeting CDR3 regions. In the authors' workflow: Identification yielded 55 to 75 TRBV and some 15 TRBJ segments across samples. Each CDR3 protein is one row after TCRdb ran MiXCR on the multiplex PCR reads. The V and J calls shown here were made by TCRdb, not taken from the authors' results. The data show roughly 400,000 distinct CDR3 sequences, about 17% seen once.

The same sample was also used in a study of T cells in Graves' hyperthyroidism and ophthalmopathy. That paper notes: Across 18 months, stable Graves' hyperthyroidism was marked by no progression to ophthalmopathy. Blood also showed most of the thyroid clonotypes that were expanded above 0.001.

The V gene is TRBV30, the J gene TRBJ2-7; 9 nucleotides match TRBD1. This TCR came from a young woman with Graves disease. The sequencing here drew on peripheral blood mononuclear cells (PBMCs), taken at new diagnosis, from a patient treated with antithyroid drugs. CDR3 bases: TGTGCCTGGAGTGTCGGGACAGGGAGGTACGAGCAGTACTTC. It translates to CAWSVGTGRYEQYF.